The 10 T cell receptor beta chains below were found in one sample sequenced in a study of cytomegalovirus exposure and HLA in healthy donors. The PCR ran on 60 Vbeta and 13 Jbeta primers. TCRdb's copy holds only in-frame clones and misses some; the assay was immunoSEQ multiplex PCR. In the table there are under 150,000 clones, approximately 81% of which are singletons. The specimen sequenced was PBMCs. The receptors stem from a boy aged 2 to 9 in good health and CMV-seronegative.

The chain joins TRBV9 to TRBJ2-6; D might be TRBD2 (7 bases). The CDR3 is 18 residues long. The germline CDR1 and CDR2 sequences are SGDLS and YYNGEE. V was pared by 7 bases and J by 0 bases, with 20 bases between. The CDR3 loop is CASVGGGAVDSGANVLTF. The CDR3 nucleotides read TGTGCCAGCGTTGGAGGGGGGGCAGTTGACTCTGGGGCCAACGTCCTGACTTTC.

CDR3 nucleotides: TGTGCCAGCAGTCAACAGGGGAACTATGGCTACACCTTC. Translating it yields CASSQQGNYGYTF. The gene calls are TRBV6-6 and TRBJ1-2, with 7 bases fitting TRBD1. The germline CDR1 and CDR2 sequences are MNHNY and SVGAGI (reference sequence). Unmatched junction bases numbered 2, after V lost 5 bases and J lost 2 bases. This CDR3 comprises 13 residues.

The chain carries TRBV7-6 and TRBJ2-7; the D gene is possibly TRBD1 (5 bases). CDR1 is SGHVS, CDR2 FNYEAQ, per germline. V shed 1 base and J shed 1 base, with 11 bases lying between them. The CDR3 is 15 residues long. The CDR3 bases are TGTGCCAGCAGCTTAGGATCAGGGATTTCCTACGAGCAGTACTTC. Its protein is CASSLGSGISYEQYF.

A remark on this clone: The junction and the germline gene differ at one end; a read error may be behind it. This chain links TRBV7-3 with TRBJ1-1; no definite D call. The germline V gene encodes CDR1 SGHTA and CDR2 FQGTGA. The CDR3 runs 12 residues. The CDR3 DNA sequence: TGTGCCAGCAGCTTAAGTTTTGGTGAAGCTTTTTTT. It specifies CASSLSFGEAFF.

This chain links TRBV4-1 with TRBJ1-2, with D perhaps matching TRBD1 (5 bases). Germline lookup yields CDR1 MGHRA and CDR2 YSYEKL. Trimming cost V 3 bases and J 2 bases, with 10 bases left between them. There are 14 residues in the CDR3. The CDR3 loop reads CASSQTAGNYGYTF. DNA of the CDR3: TGCGCCAGCAGCCAGACCGCAGGGAACTATGGCTACACCTTC.

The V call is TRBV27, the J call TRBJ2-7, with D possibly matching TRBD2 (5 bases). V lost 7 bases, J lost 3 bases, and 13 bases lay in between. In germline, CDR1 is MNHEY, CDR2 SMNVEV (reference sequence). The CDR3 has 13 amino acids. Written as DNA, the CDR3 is TGTGCCAGCACTCGGGGATTTGGCTACGAGCAGTACTTC. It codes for CASTRGFGYEQYF.

The DNA of the CDR3 is TGTGCCAGCAGTGGCGGGGACAGGGAAGCTTTCTTT. This encodes CASSGGDREAFF. This chain joins TRBV6-1 and TRBJ1-1; 8 bases are a match to TRBD1. The CDR3 runs to 12 residues. J was trimmed by 8 bases and V by 4 bases; bases with no gene match: 3. In germline, CDR1 is MNHNS, CDR2 SASEGT.

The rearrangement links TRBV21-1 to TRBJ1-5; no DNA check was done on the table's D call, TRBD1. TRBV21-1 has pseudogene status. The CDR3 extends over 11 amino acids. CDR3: CAIGTGQPQHF. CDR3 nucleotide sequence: TGTGCCATCGGGACAGGGCAGCCCCAGCATTTT.

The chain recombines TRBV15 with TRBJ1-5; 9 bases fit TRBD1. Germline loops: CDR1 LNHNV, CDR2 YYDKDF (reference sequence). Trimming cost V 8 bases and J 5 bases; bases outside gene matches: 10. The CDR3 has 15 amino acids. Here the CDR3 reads CATGNPGQGHQPQHF. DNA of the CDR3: TGTGCCACCGGAAACCCGGGACAGGGACATCAGCCCCAGCATTTT.

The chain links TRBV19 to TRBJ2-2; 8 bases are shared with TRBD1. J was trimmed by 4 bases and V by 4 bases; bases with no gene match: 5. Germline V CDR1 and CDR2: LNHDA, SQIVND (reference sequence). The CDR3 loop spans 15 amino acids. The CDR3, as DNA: TGTGCCAGTAGTACACAAGACAGGGGCACCGGGGAGCTGTTTTTT. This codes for CASSTQDRGTGELFF.